The 18 T cell receptor beta chains given below trace back to one sample, sequenced in a study of blood T cell repertoires in COVID-19. Sequencing was performed with immunoSEQ multiplex PCR; in TCRdb, only in-frame clones are kept and a portion is missing. The profile shows 150,000 to 200,000 clones, roughly nine tenths of them singletons. Sequenced input: peripheral blood. These receptors were collected from a man in his late teens or twenties who had recovered from COVID-19.

The rearrangement uses TRBV5-1 and TRBJ2-3; possibly TRBD2 for D (5 bases). CDR1 is SGHRS, CDR2 YFSETQ, per germline. The CDR3 contains 14 residues. Trimming removed 1 base at V and 6 bases at J, with 12 bases between. The CDR3 DNA sequence: TGCGCCAGCAGCTTGCGGGAAGGTGGGGATACGCAGTATTTT. This gives the protein CASSLREGGDTQYF.

The rearrangement joins TRBV19 to TRBJ1-5; 8 bases fit TRBD1. Germline CDR1 is LNHDA and CDR2 is SQIVND (reference sequence). Germline trimming cut 5 bases from V and 0 bases from J; bases unmatched to any gene: 15. This CDR3 region has 19 residues. The CDR3: CASSPQGAEKFYSNQPQHF. Here the CDR3 DNA reads TGTGCCAGTAGTCCCCAGGGGGCGGAAAAATTTTATAGCAATCAGCCCCAGCATTTT.

The rearrangement links TRBV7-6 to TRBJ1-2; a weak D match, TRBD1 (5 bases). The CDR3 spans 15 residues. Germline V gives CDR1 SGHVS, CDR2 FNYEAQ. The V gene lost 0 bases and the J gene lost 3 bases, with 11 bases spanning the gap. The CDR3 is CASSLAGRGDYGYTF. The CDR3 DNA sequence: TGTGCCAGCAGCTTAGCGGGTCGGGGGGACTATGGCTACACCTTC.

The chain employs TRBV29-1 and TRBJ1-1; TRBD1 might be the D (5 bases). V lost 4 bases, J lost 3 bases, and 6 bases lay in between. Germline-derived CDR1 and CDR2 are SQVTM and ANQGSEA. This CDR3 is 11 amino acids long. This CDR3 is CSVAGYTEAFF. CDR3 sequence (DNA): TGCAGCGTTGCAGGGTACACTGAAGCTTTCTTT.

The chain couples TRBV10-3 to TRBJ2-5; the D gene is possibly TRBD1 (6 bases). The germline gives CDR1 ENHRY, CDR2 SYGVKD. The length of the CDR3 is 13 residues. Trimming took off 5 bases at V and 5 bases at J, with 12 bases between the two ends. The CDR3 sequence: CAISFEQGETQYF. DNA of the CDR3: TGTGCCATCAGTTTTGAACAGGGTGAGACCCAGTACTTC.

This clone was counted many times. J is TRBJ1-2 and V is TRBV30; D ambiguous. Germline loops: CDR1 GTSNPN, CDR2 SVGIG (reference sequence). Trimming removed 0 bases at V and 8 bases at J, with 13 bases between. CDR3 length equals 13 residues. CDR3 sequence (DNA): TGTGCCTGGAGTGTACTAGTCCGAGGGGGCTACACCTTC. Residues: CAWSVLVRGGYTF.

V and J are TRBV4-3 and TRBJ1-5; possible D gene TRBD1, 6 bases. Deletions cut 2 bases from V and 9 bases from J, with 14 bases between. Germline lookup yields CDR1 LGHNA and CDR2 YSLEER. The CDR3 length is 14 residues. CDR3 loop: CASSQQTGLGPQHF. The DNA for the CDR3 is TGCGCCAGCAGCCAACAGACAGGACTGGGGCCCCAGCATTTT.

This chain joins TRBV5-1 and TRBJ1-2, with 8 bases lining up with TRBD1. J gave up 4 bases and V 0 bases, and 5 bases lay outside the gene matches. This CDR3 spans 15 amino acids. Germline CDR1 is SGHRS and CDR2 is YFSETQ. The CDR3: CASSLVTGGVYGYTF. The CDR3 DNA reads as TGCGCCAGCAGCTTGGTCACAGGGGGAGTCTATGGCTACACCTTC.

This sequence joins TRBV6-5 and TRBJ1-5, with D possibly being TRBD1 (6 bases). There are 14 residues in the CDR3. Germline loops: CDR1 MNHEY, CDR2 SVGAGI. With 5 bases removed from V and 6 bases from J, the gap between germline ends came to 14 bases. In DNA, the CDR3 is TGTGCCAGCAGTAATACAGGGTTTAGTCAGCCCCAGCATTTT. It yields the protein CASSNTGFSQPQHF.

This rearrangement joins TRBV6-5 to TRBJ2-2; D possibly corresponds to TRBD1 (6 bases). The germline V and J ends were trimmed by 5 bases and 8 bases, with 9 bases remaining between them. The CDR3 spans 12 residues. CDR1 and CDR2 from the germline V gene are MNHEY and SVGAGI. The CDR3 region is CASSRTVGELFF. The CDR3 DNA is TGTGCCAGCAGTCGGACAGTTGGGGAGCTGTTTTTT.

The chain links TRBV11-3 to TRBJ2-1, with D perhaps matching TRBD1 (6 bases). Germline-derived CDR1 and CDR2 are SGHNT and YENEEA. The CDR3 extends over 15 amino acids. Deletions cut 5 bases from V and 1 base from J, with 12 bases between. In nucleotides, the CDR3 is TGTGCCAGCAGCCCCTCCAGGGGATCCTACAATGAGCAGTTCTTC. It is translated as CASSPSRGSYNEQFF. The variable domain in full, with the rest retrieved from reference TRBV11-3 and TRBJ2-1, is EAGVVQSPRYKIIEKKQPVAFWCNPISGHNTLYWYLQNLGQGPELLIRYENEEAVDDSQLPKDRFSAERLKGVDSTLKIQPAELGDSAVYLCASSPSRGSYNEQFFGPGTRLTVL.

This clone showed up just a few times. The rearrangement joins TRBV7-8 to TRBJ2-3; 8 bases fit TRBD2. CDR1 and CDR2 from the germline V gene are SGHVS and FQNEAQ. This CDR3 spans 15 amino acids. V gave up 4 bases and J gave up 3 bases; unmatched junction bases: 6. CDR3 nucleotides: TGTGCCAGCAGCTCCCCGGGACTAGGGACAGATACGCAGTATTTT. Translation gives CASSSPGLGTDTQYF.

The chain recombines TRBV11-2 with TRBJ1-6; a weak D match, TRBD1 (5 bases). The CDR3 extends over 17 amino acids. From germline, CDR1 is SGHAT and CDR2 FQNNGV. V gave up 5 bases and J gave up 0 bases, with 14 bases separating them. Here the CDR3 DNA reads TGTGCCAGCAGCACAGGACTCGGGAGCTCCTATAATTCACCCCTCCACTTT. Encoded protein: CASSTGLGSSYNSPLHF.

The chain uses TRBV10-1 and TRBJ2-5; 7 bases agree with TRBD2. The CDR3 is 17 amino acids. Losses at the gene ends were 9 bases for V and 4 bases for J; bases not matched to a gene: 20. Germline V CDR1 and CDR2: WNHNN, SYGVQD (reference sequence). CDR3 sequence reads: CARVYGAREPGGETQYF. The CDR3, as DNA: TGCGCCAGGGTGTATGGAGCCCGAGAACCGGGAGGAGAGACCCAGTACTTC.

The rearrangement joins TRBV28 to TRBJ1-2, with D possibly matching TRBD1 (6 bases). CDR1 is MDHEN, CDR2 SYDVKM, per germline. The CDR3 extends over 14 amino acids. Trimming took 1 base from V and 4 from J, leaving 10 bases between them. The CDR3 sequence is CASSLSGARYGYTF. CDR3 DNA: TGTGCCAGCAGTTTATCAGGGGCTCGCTATGGCTACACCTTC.

The chain employs TRBV24-1 and TRBJ2-1; 7 bases line up with TRBD1. The CDR3 has 16 amino acids. The J segment lost 7 bases and the V segment lost 4 bases, leaving 12 bases of the junction unmatched. CDR1 and CDR2 (germline): KGHDR, SFDVKD. The CDR3 bases are TGTGCCACCAGTGACCTACCGCGGACAGGTCGGAATGAGCAGTTCTTC. Encoded protein: CATSDLPRTGRNEQFF.

The chain is built from TRBV7-9 and TRBJ2-7, with 10 bases aligning to TRBD1. Germline values: CDR1 SEHNR, CDR2 FQNEAQ (reference sequence). V lost 5 bases to trimming and J lost 5 bases; unmatched junction nucleotides: 6. This CDR3 is 14 amino acids long. The CDR3 sequence is CASSTRDRGDEQYF. DNA for the CDR3: TGTGCCAGCAGCACCAGGGACAGGGGAGACGAGCAGTACTTC.

The rearrangement uses TRBV3-1 (or the pseudogene TRBV3-2) and TRBJ1-4; D gene uncertain. The CDR3 has 16 amino acids. Trimming pared 1 base from V and 4 bases from J, leaving 13 bases between. Looked up from germline, CDR1 is LGHDT and CDR2 is YNNKEL (reference sequence). The CDR3 DNA reads TGTGCCAGCAGCCAAGTAGCGCTCGGACGTAATGAAAAACTGTTTTTT. It translates to CASSQVALGRNEKLFF.